This TCR beta chain was retrieved from a study of cytomegalovirus exposure and HLA in healthy donors. Study outcomes and limitations: Apart from CMV serostatus, no immune exposure information was available.

About this clone: What it binds is unknown. One junction end does not reproduce the germline sequence, and a read error may be involved. The sample carries other DNA sequences with the same CDR3.

Primers for the PCR totalled 60 Vbeta and 13 Jbeta. Method: immunoSEQ multiplex PCR; TCRdb's copy keeps in-frame clones and lacks some. The sample holds about 70,000 clones, about 73% seen once. The CDR3 contains 14 residues. Germline loops: CDR1 MNHNS, CDR2 SASEGT. The receptor comes from a woman aged 55-69 years in good health and CMV-seropositive. The genes are TRBV6-1 and TRBJ2-5; 11 nucleotides line up with TRBD2. Sequenced material: PBMCs. CDR3 DNA: TGCGCCAGCAGGGCTATAGCGGGAGGGAAGACCCAGTACTTC. Translating gives CASRAIAGGKTQYF.